One and the same sample provided the 19 T cell receptor beta chains below, sequenced in a study of shared clonotypes between healthy human individuals. Some clones are missing from TCRdb's copy, which holds only in-frame ones; the method was immunoSEQ multiplex PCR. The sample lists 850,000 to 1,200,000 clones; approximately 70% were seen once. The source material was memory CD4+ T cells sorted from blood. As to subset: CD45RA-negative fraction. All receptors come from a man between 18 and 35 years old in good health.

This chain connects TRBV28 to TRBJ1-6; TRBD1 matches at 7 bases. Trimming took 8 bases from V and 2 from J; bases not matched to a gene: 6. Germline CDR1 MDHEN, CDR2 SYDVKM. The CDR3 has 15 amino acids. The CDR3 protein is CASRGQSTYNSPLHF. The CDR3 nucleotides read TGTGCCAGCCGGGGACAGTCCACCTATAATTCACCCCTCCACTTT.

This chain links TRBV5-4 with TRBJ2-7; D is possibly TRBD1 (5 bases). Germline CDR1 reads SGHNT; CDR2 reads YYREEE (reference sequence). CDR3 size: 14 residues. Trimming removed 0 bases from V and 6 bases from J, with 13 bases in between. The CDR3 nucleotides are TGTGCCAGCAGCTTGGGACAGTCTTGGAGCGAGCAGTACTTC. Translation: CASSLGQSWSEQYF.

This clone has only a few counts. This CDR3 reads CASSLAGFSGRVQYF. Written as DNA, the CDR3 is TGTGCCAGCAGCTTAGCGGGGTTTAGCGGGAGAGTGCAGTATTTT. The chain is built from TRBV11-2 and TRBJ2-3, with 9 bases identical to TRBD2. Germline trimming cut 1 base from V and 11 bases from J; bases unmatched to any gene: 10. The CDR3 loop spans 15 amino acids. Germline-derived CDR1 and CDR2 are SGHAT and FQNNGV.

The V call is TRBV12-1, the J call TRBJ2-6. TRBV12-1 is deemed a pseudogene. The CDR3 has 18 amino acids. DNA of the CDR3: TGTGCCAGCAGCTGTCGTGGGGGGCGGTCGATGGGGCCCAACGTCCTGACTTTC. Residues: CASSCRGGRSMGPNVLTF.

The V and J genes are TRBV2 and TRBJ1-6, with D perhaps TRBD1 (5 bases). Germline values: CDR1 SNHLY, CDR2 FYNNEI. This CDR3 spans 15 amino acids. V was shortened by 2 bases and J by 5 bases, with 10 bases between the two germline ends. The CDR3 sequence: CASSEQGGNNSPLHF. CDR3 nucleotide sequence: TGTGCCAGCAGTGAACAGGGAGGGAATAATTCACCCCTCCACTTT.

This chain uses TRBV19 with TRBJ1-3; D call uncertain. Trimming left V 7 bases short and J 0 bases short, with 7 bases between. The CDR3 sequence is 13 residues long. CDR1 is LNHDA, CDR2 SQIVND, per germline (reference sequence). This CDR3 reads CASKTNSGNTIYF. The CDR3, as DNA: TGTGCCAGTAAAACGAACTCTGGAAACACCATATATTTT.

The chain carries TRBV27 and TRBJ2-3, with TRBD2 matching over 8 bases. V was pared by 6 bases and J by 3 bases, with 17 bases of the junction left unmatched. This CDR3 contains 18 residues. CDR1 and CDR2 from the germline V gene are MNHEY and SMNVEV (reference sequence). As DNA, the CDR3 is TGTGCCAGCAGACCACTTGGCCTGGCGGGAGGCCATACAGATACGCAGTATTTT. Translated, it gives CASRPLGLAGGHTDTQYF.

This chain links TRBV6-1 with TRBJ2-7, with D perhaps TRBD1 (6 bases). The CDR3 runs to 13 residues. V lost 10 bases and J 0 bases, leaving 13 bases between the germline ends. The germline CDR1 and CDR2 sequences are MNHNS and SASEGT. CDR3 sequence (DNA): TGTGCCACTCAGGACAGCCACTCCTACGAGCAGTACTTC. It codes for CATQDSHSYEQYF.

The chain joins TRBV4-3 to TRBJ2-1, with no clear D. CDR1 LGHNA and CDR2 YSLEER come from the germline V gene. Trimming shortened V by 0 bases and J by 9 bases, and 15 bases separated the two germline ends. The CDR3 sequence is 15 residues long. The CDR3: CASSQELGGVSEQFF. DNA of the CDR3: TGCGCCAGCAGCCAAGAATTAGGCGGAGTAAGTGAGCAGTTCTTC.

Details on this clone: A junction end diverges from the germline sequence, so it may reflect a read error. The V and J genes are TRBV7-7 and TRBJ2-7; D gene ambiguous. The CDR3 has 13 residues. Per the germline V gene, CDR1 is SSHAT and CDR2 is FNYEAQ (reference sequence). CDR3 sequence (DNA): TGTGCTAGCAGCTCCGGTGGAGAGAACGAGCAGTACTTC. As protein: CASSSGGENEQYF.

This chain links TRBV30 with TRBJ1-6; D might be TRBD1 (5 bases). The CDR3 contains 15 residues. Between the trimmed V and J ends, which lost 4 bases and 0 bases, there was a span of 10 bases. Germline V gives CDR1 GTSNPN, CDR2 SVGIG (reference sequence). The chain's CDR3 is CAWTEGSSYNSPLHF. In DNA form, the CDR3 reads TGTGCCTGGACCGAGGGGAGCTCCTATAATTCACCCCTCCACTTT.

V usage is TRBV27 and J usage is TRBJ2-1; D is perhaps TRBD2 (6 bases). The V end was cut by 2 bases, the J end by 4 bases, with 12 bases between. The CDR3 spans 15 residues. The germline V gene has CDR1 MNHEY and CDR2 SMNVEV (reference sequence). This CDR3 is CASSLMAGSYNEQFF. CDR3 nucleotide sequence: TGTGCCAGCAGTTTAATGGCGGGGAGTTACAATGAGCAGTTCTTC.

The chain links TRBV7-9 to TRBJ2-2; 12 bases are shared with TRBD1. Germline V gives CDR1 SEHNR, CDR2 FQNEAQ (reference sequence). Trimming removed 2 bases from V and 2 bases from J; junction bases left unmatched: 6. The CDR3 consists of 18 residues. The CDR3 nucleotides read TGTGCCAGCAGCTTAATGGGGACAGGGGGCATAAACACCGGGGAGCTGTTTTTT. As protein: CASSLMGTGGINTGELFF.

Only a few counts were recorded for this clone. The chain joins TRBV18 to TRBJ2-4; D tentatively reads TRBD1 or TRBD2 (6 bases each). The germline V and J ends were trimmed by 5 bases and 8 bases, with 13 bases remaining between them. CDR1 and CDR2 (germline): KGHSH, LQKENI. CDR3 size: 13 residues. The CDR3 loop is CASSGTPGDIQYF. CDR3 nucleotides: TGTGCCAGCTCAGGGACACCGGGAGACATTCAGTACTTC.

This chain connects TRBV7-2 to TRBJ1-4; D unclear. Germline lookup yields CDR1 SGHTA and CDR2 FQGNSA. V dropped 0 bases and J dropped 0 bases, with 14 bases sitting between them. CDR3 length: 18 amino acids. The CDR3 nucleotides are TGTGCCAGCAGCTTAGCTGGCACAGTGGGCTCAACTAATGAAAAACTGTTTTTT. Encoded protein: CASSLAGTVGSTNEKLFF.

Only a few counts were recorded for this clone. The chain uses TRBV10-2 and TRBJ2-3, with D perhaps matching TRBD1 (5 bases). The CDR3 runs 16 residues. V was pared by 6 bases and J by 4 bases, with 20 bases between. Germline V gene lookup returns CDR1 WSHSY and CDR2 SAAADI. This CDR3 reads CASSDPQGAGADTQYF. The CDR3 region has the DNA TGCGCCAGCAGCGACCCGCAAGGGGCTGGGGCAGATACGCAGTATTTT.

Only a few counts were recorded for this clone. The chain employs TRBV6-5 and TRBJ1-2, with D tentatively TRBD1 (6 bases). V was trimmed by 10 bases and J by 8 bases, leaving 20 bases between them. CDR3 length: 13 residues. Per the germline V gene, CDR1 is MNHEY and CDR2 is SVGAGI. CDR3 in amino acids: CATGLYRDRGYTF. The CDR3 DNA is TGTGCCACCGGCCTCTACAGGGACCGAGGCTACACCTTC.

The chain employs TRBV30 and TRBJ1-1, with a weak D call TRBD1 (6 bases). This CDR3 is 13 amino acids long. Deletions cut 7 bases from V and 4 bases from J, with 16 bases between. Germline V lookup: CDR1 GTSNPN, CDR2 SVGIG (reference sequence). The CDR3 nucleotides read TGTGCCTCTAGGGGGGGGCGAGCCACTGAAGCTTTCTTT. Protein product: CASRGGRATEAFF. Supplemented by reference TRBV30 and TRBJ1-1, the full variable domain reads SQTIHQWPATLVQPVGSPLSLECTVEGTSNPNLYWYRQAAGRGLQLLFYSVGIGQISSEVPQNLSASRPQDRQFILSSKKLLLSDSGFYLCASRGGRATEAFFGQGTRLTVV.

The rearrangement uses TRBV11-2 and TRBJ1-3; D unclear. The V end lost 1 base, the J end lost 0 bases, and 13 bases lay between the germline ends. CDR3 length: 17 residues. Germline V CDR1 and CDR2: SGHAT, FQNNGV. The CDR3 region has the DNA TGTGCCAGCAGCTTAGCGTTCTATCGTCCCTCTGGAAACACCATATATTTT. Translating gives CASSLAFYRPSGNTIYF.